Below are 28 T cell receptor beta chains sequenced from a single sample in a study of monozygotic twins with inflammatory bowel disease. Reanalyzing the 5' RACE reads, TCRdb keeps one entry per CDR3 protein, without DNA. The sample holds around 370,000 distinct CDR3 sequences. Sequencing was performed on blood. The receptors here all came from a human donor with ulcerative colitis or Crohn's disease, or a healthy co-twin of an affected twin (not recorded which).

J is TRBJ2-1 and V is TRBV9; lacking DNA, the TRBD1 call made by TCRdb goes unchecked. This CDR3 is 16 amino acids long. CDR1 is SGDLS, CDR2 YYNGEE, per germline. CDR3: CASSVAGMAGAEGQFF. The whole variable domain, remainder taken from reference TRBV9 and TRBJ2-1, is DSGVTQTPKHLITATGQRVTLRCSPRSGDLSVYWYQQSLDQGLQFLIQYYNGEERAKGNILERFSAQQFPDLHSELNLSSLELGDSALYFCASSVAGMAGAEGQFFGPGTRLTVL.

The rearrangement links TRBV5-1 to TRBJ2-7; TCRdb reports TRBD1, a call that lacks DNA to check it against. The germline V gene has CDR1 SGHRS and CDR2 YFSETQ. The CDR3 consists of 17 residues. The CDR3 is CASSLGGAGASSYEQYF.

V usage is TRBV5-1 and J usage is TRBJ1-1; TCRdb lists TRBD1, though no DNA is available to test this call. Germline CDR1 reads SGHRS; CDR2 reads YFSETQ. CDR3 length: 16 residues. The CDR3 loop is CASRRRSGRGNTEAFF.

The chain recombines TRBV9 with TRBJ2-1. CDR3 length: 15 amino acids. Germline V gene sequence: CDR1 SGDLS, CDR2 YYNGEE. The CDR3 sequence: CASSVGDADWNEQFF.

The chain combines TRBV27 with TRBJ2-7; TCRdb picks TRBD2, but there is no DNA to check that call. CDR1 MNHEY and CDR2 SMNVEV come from the germline V gene (reference sequence). The CDR3 is made up of 16 amino acids. CDR3 amino acids: CASTGWASGGTYEQYF.

Here the CDR3 reads CASSLIGGVINEQFF. The V call is TRBV4-1, the J call TRBJ2-1; TCRdb's D call, TRBD2, is unchecked because there is no DNA. There are 15 residues in the CDR3. Germline CDR1 and CDR2: MGHRA and YSYEKL.

This chain joins TRBV6-1 and TRBJ1-5. CDR1 is MNHNS, CDR2 SASEGT, per germline. The length of the CDR3 is 15 residues. CDR3 region: CASSEWVGSNQPQHF.

The gene calls are TRBV20-1 and TRBJ2-7. In germline, CDR1 is DFQATT, CDR2 SNEGSKA (reference sequence). The CDR3 has 14 amino acids. The CDR3 is CSARDRFSSYEQYF.

This chain uses TRBV10-3 with TRBJ2-7; the TRBD1 assignment by TCRdb is unverifiable without DNA. Germline CDR1 and CDR2: ENHRY and SYGVKD. The CDR3 totals 20 residues. The CDR3 protein is CAISEPPGQGENVVFYEQYF.

The V and J genes are TRBV5-4 and TRBJ2-3. The CDR3 contains 12 residues. Per germline, CDR1 SGHNT and CDR2 YYREEE (reference sequence). The CDR3 sequence is CASSPDLDTQYF.

The chain combines TRBV6-5 with TRBJ2-7. Germline V lookup: CDR1 MNHEY, CDR2 SVGAGI. The CDR3 has 12 amino acids. The CDR3 region is CASSGLRDEQYF.

The rearrangement uses TRBV11-2 and TRBJ2-7; lacking DNA, the TRBD2 call made by TCRdb goes unchecked. Germline CDR1 reads SGHAT; CDR2 reads FQNNGV. The CDR3 spans 14 residues. The CDR3 loop reads CASSPFDSGFEQYF.

The rearrangement joins TRBV12-3 or TRBV12-4 to TRBJ2-3; the D gene TCRdb calls, TRBD1, cannot be checked with no DNA. The CDR3 consists of 15 residues. The CDR3 sequence: CASSSGMDLLDTQYF.

V gene TRBV12-3 or TRBV12-4 combines with J gene TRBJ2-7; TCRdb designates TRBD2, a call that cannot be tested without DNA. The CDR3 is 16 residues long. CDR3 sequence reads: CASSSGTSGFSYEQYF.

This chain connects TRBV20-1 to TRBJ2-7; as DNA is missing, the TRBD2 call by TCRdb cannot be tested. The CDR3 has 15 residues. Germline loops: CDR1 DFQATT, CDR2 SNEGSKA (reference sequence). The CDR3 sequence is CSARSRVAGGYEQYF.

This chain joins TRBV20-1 and TRBJ2-3. CDR3 size: 12 residues. Germline values: CDR1 DFQATT, CDR2 SNEGSKA (reference sequence). CDR3 in amino acids: CSAHRNGDTQYF.

This rearrangement joins TRBV4-2 to TRBJ1-6; TCRdb's assignment of TRBD1 cannot be checked, as there is no DNA. The germline gives CDR1 LGHNA, CDR2 YNFKEQ. The CDR3 has 15 amino acids. Here the CDR3 reads CASTTGTVNNSPLHF.

CDR3 amino acids: CASSSMEVSYEQYF. The genes are TRBV5-1 and TRBJ2-7; as DNA is missing, the TRBD2 call by TCRdb cannot be tested. This CDR3 region has 14 residues. Germline V lookup: CDR1 SGHRS, CDR2 YFSETQ.

V gene TRBV6-1 combines with J gene TRBJ1-6; TCRdb names TRBD1, which stays unverified in the absence of DNA. The germline CDR1 and CDR2 sequences are MNHNS and SASEGT. CDR3 length: 16 residues. This CDR3 is CASSPGTGDFNSPLHF.

The V and J genes are TRBV4-1 and TRBJ2-1; TCRdb proposes TRBD1, but this gene call is untestable without DNA. This CDR3 contains 15 residues. Germline V gene data show CDR1 as MGHRA and CDR2 as YSYEKL. The CDR3 reads CASSHQGQGAREQFF.

The chain is built from TRBV5-1 and TRBJ2-1. Germline V gives CDR1 SGHRS, CDR2 YFSETQ. CDR3 length: 13 residues. The CDR3 protein is CASSFMQFKEQFF.

The rearrangement uses TRBV19 and TRBJ2-7; TCRdb selects TRBD1, and the lack of DNA leaves this call unchecked. The CDR3 length is 14 residues. The germline gives CDR1 LNHDA, CDR2 SQIVND (reference sequence). The CDR3 loop is CASSAGGDTGEQYF.

This chain joins TRBV6-5 and TRBJ2-7. Germline CDR1 reads MNHEY; CDR2 reads SVGAGI. CDR3 length: 15 residues. This chain's CDR3 is CASSYSRVISYEQYF.

The V and J genes are TRBV30 and TRBJ2-1; TCRdb's D call, TRBD1, is unchecked because there is no DNA. From germline, CDR1 is GTSNPN and CDR2 SVGIG (reference sequence). This CDR3 contains 16 residues. Here the CDR3 reads CAWSPTRGGYYNEQFF.

V and J are TRBV18 and TRBJ2-7; TCRdb lists TRBD2, though no DNA is available to test this call. The CDR3 spans 16 residues. CDR1 KGHSH and CDR2 LQKENI come from the germline V gene. CDR3 residues: CASSLKGLAAAYEQYF. The full variable domain, with the rest looked up from reference TRBV18 and TRBJ2-7, is NAGVMQNPRHLVRRRGQEARLRCSPMKGHSHVYWYRQLPEEGLKFMVYLQKENIIDESGMPKERFSAEFPKEGPSILRIQQVVRGDSAAYFCASSLKGLAAAYEQYFGPGTRLTVT.

V is TRBV5-1 and J is TRBJ2-3. Germline V gene sequence: CDR1 SGHRS, CDR2 YFSETQ. This CDR3 comprises 15 residues. The CDR3 sequence is CASSPFEPSTDTQYF. Using reference TRBV5-1 and TRBJ2-3 for the parts outside the CDR3, the full variable domain is KAGVTQTPRYLIKTRGQQVTLSCSPISGHRSVSWYQQTPGQGLQFLFEYFSETQRNKGNFPGRFSGRQFSNSRSEMNVSTLELGDSALYLCASSPFEPSTDTQYFGPGTRLTVL.

The rearrangement uses TRBV7-9 and TRBJ2-7; the D call of TRBD1 rests on TCRdb alone, since no DNA is present to check it. This CDR3 comprises 17 residues. CDR1 is SEHNR and CDR2 is FQNEAQ in the germline V gene (reference sequence). CDR3 protein: CASSLPRRSDNSYEQYF.

This sequence joins TRBV5-1 and TRBJ1-4; TCRdb's assignment of TRBD1 cannot be checked, as there is no DNA. Germline CDR1 and CDR2: SGHRS and YFSETQ. This CDR3 spans 15 amino acids. The CDR3 sequence: CASSLGETVVEKLFF.